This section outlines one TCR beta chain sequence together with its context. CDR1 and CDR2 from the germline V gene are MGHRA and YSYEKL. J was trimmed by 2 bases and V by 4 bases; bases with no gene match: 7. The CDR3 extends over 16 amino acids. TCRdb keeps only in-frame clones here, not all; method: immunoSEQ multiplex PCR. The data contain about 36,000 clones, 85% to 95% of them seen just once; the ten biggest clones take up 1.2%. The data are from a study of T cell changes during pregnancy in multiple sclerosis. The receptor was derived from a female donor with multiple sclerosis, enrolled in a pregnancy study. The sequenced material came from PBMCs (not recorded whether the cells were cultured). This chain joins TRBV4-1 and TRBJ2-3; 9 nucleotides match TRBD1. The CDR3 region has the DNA TGCGCCAGCAGCCCGTGGACAGGGGCGAACACAGATACGCAGTATTTT. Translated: CASSPWTGANTDTQYF.